This entry lists 29 T cell receptor beta chains sequenced from one sample in a study of cytomegalovirus exposure and HLA in healthy donors. The PCR had 60 Vbeta and 13 Jbeta primers. The data were produced by immunoSEQ multiplex PCR, yet TCRdb's version contains in-frame clones alone and is incomplete. The sample lists under 200,000 clones; approximately 80% were seen once. Sequences were obtained from PBMCs. The source is a man aged 50-59 years in good health and CMV-seropositive.

The chain carries TRBV27 and TRBJ1-3; D is unclear. The V gene lost 5 bases and the J gene lost 0 bases, with 14 bases spanning the gap. Germline-derived CDR1 and CDR2 are MNHEY and SMNVEV (reference sequence). This CDR3 has 16 amino acids. The DNA of the CDR3 is TGTGCCAGCAGTCCCCGGGAGGCCGTCTCTGGAAACACCATATATTTT. Its translation: CASSPREAVSGNTIYF.

The chain has TRBV5-6 and TRBJ2-1; 9 positions agree with TRBD2. The J segment lost 9 bases and the V segment lost 1 base, leaving 11 bases of the junction unmatched. Looked up from germline, CDR1 is SGHDT and CDR2 is YYEEEE. The CDR3 length is 16 residues. CDR3 in amino acids: CASSLPWASGEGEQFF. CDR3 coding DNA: TGTGCCAGCAGCTTGCCTTGGGCTAGCGGGGAGGGTGAGCAGTTCTTC.

V is TRBV5-1 and J is TRBJ1-1, with 7 bases matching TRBD1. This CDR3 region has 15 residues. V shed 4 bases, J shed 1 base, and the junction held 7 bases outside the gene matches. The germline V gene encodes CDR1 SGHRS and CDR2 YFSETQ. The CDR3 coding sequence is TGCGCCAGCAGCACTGGACAGGTGCCGAACACTGAAGCTTTCTTT. Its translation: CASSTGQVPNTEAFF.

The CDR3 here is CASSPTSSGRSDTQYF. The CDR3 region has the DNA TGTGCCAGTAGTCCTACCAGCAGCGGGAGATCAGATACGCAGTATTTT. The V call is TRBV19, the J call TRBJ2-3; TRBD2 matches at 8 bases. The CDR3 is 16 residues long. V was pared by 5 bases and J by 4 bases, with 11 bases of the junction left unmatched. Germline loops: CDR1 LNHDA, CDR2 SQIVND (reference sequence). The variable domain in full, with the rest retrieved from reference TRBV19 and TRBJ2-3, is DGGITQSPKYLFRKEGQNVTLSCEQNLNHDAMYWYRQDPGQGLRLIYYSQIVNDFQKGDIAEGYSVSREKKESFPLTVTSAQKNPTAFYLCASSPTSSGRSDTQYFGPGTRLTVL.

This clone was counted between two and nine times. The chain carries TRBV15 and TRBJ1-5; the D gene is possibly TRBD1 (5 bases). V was shortened by 4 bases and J by 7 bases, with 20 bases between the two germline ends. The CDR3 is 16 amino acids. In germline, CDR1 is LNHNV, CDR2 YYDKDF (reference sequence). DNA of the CDR3: TGTGCCACCAGCACAACTGTGTCAGGGAAGTACCAGCCCCAGCATTTT. Its protein product is CATSTTVSGKYQPQHF.

V gene TRBV7-9 combines with J gene TRBJ2-5; possibly TRBD2 for D (7 bases). V dropped 2 bases and J dropped 3 bases, with 25 bases sitting between them. Germline CDR1 reads SEHNR; CDR2 reads FQNEAQ (reference sequence). There are 19 residues in the CDR3. The CDR3 nucleotides are TGTGCCAGCAGCTTAAAGGTCTCGAAGGGGGGGAGATCGGAAGAGACCCAGTACTTC. As protein: CASSLKVSKGGRSEETQYF.

The chain has TRBV7-9 and TRBJ1-5, with 8 bases lining up with TRBD1. This CDR3 is built from 15 residues. Unmatched junction bases numbered 6, after V lost 4 bases and J lost 4 bases. In germline, CDR1 is SEHNR, CDR2 FQNEAQ (reference sequence). The CDR3 coding sequence is TGTGCCAGCAGCTCAACACAGGGGGAGAATCAGCCCCAGCATTTT. Translated, it gives CASSSTQGENQPQHF.

The chain joins TRBV19 to TRBJ2-5; D possibly corresponds to TRBD2 (5 bases). Near its end, the DNA agrees better with TRBJ2-7, so the J call may be wrong. The CDR3 totals 15 residues. Germline CDR1 LNHDA, CDR2 SQIVND (reference sequence). The CDR3: CASSWRADSSYEQYF. CDR3 coding DNA: TGTGCCAGTAGCTGGCGAGCGGATAGCTCCTACGAGCAGTACTTC.

V and J are TRBV5-8 and TRBJ2-5; D might be TRBD1 (5 bases). V dropped 8 bases and J dropped 9 bases, with 5 bases sitting between them. The germline CDR1 and CDR2 sequences are SGHTS and YDEGEE. This CDR3 contains 8 residues. The CDR3 region is CARGPQYF. The DNA for the CDR3 is TGTGCCAGGGGGCCCCAGTACTTC. Combining the CDR3 with reference TRBV5-8 and TRBJ2-5 gives the whole variable domain EAGVTQSPTHLIKTRGQQATLRCSPISGHTSVYWYQQALGLGLQFLLWYDEGEERNRGNFPPRFSGRQFPNYSSELNVNALELEDSALYLCARGPQYFGPGTRLLVL.

This clone was seen only a few times. The chain uses TRBV13 and TRBJ1-1; D possibly corresponds to TRBD1 (5 bases). The CDR3 is 12 residues long. V lost 7 bases, J lost 4 bases, and 10 bases lay in between. Germline values: CDR1 PRHDT, CDR2 FYEKMQ (reference sequence). As DNA, the CDR3 is TGTGCCAGCAAAACAGGCGGCACTGAAGCTTTCTTT. The encoded protein is CASKTGGTEAFF.

The J gene is TRBJ2-1, the V gene TRBV5-8, with 9 bases that match TRBD2. This CDR3 comprises 16 residues. Trimming removed 4 bases from V and 0 bases from J; junction bases left unmatched: 5. Germline CDR1 and CDR2: SGHTS and YDEGEE. CDR3 protein: CASSVRLAVSYNEQFF. Here the CDR3 DNA reads TGTGCCAGCAGCGTCCGACTAGCGGTCTCCTACAATGAGCAGTTCTTC.

The rearrangement links TRBV7-9 to TRBJ2-1, with 7 positions matching TRBD1. The V gene end was trimmed by 4 bases and the J gene end by 4 bases; junction bases not matched to a gene: 10. The CDR3 has 16 amino acids. Germline CDR1 and CDR2: SEHNR and FQNEAQ (reference sequence). The CDR3 DNA reads as TGTGCCAGCAGCTCTTCCGGGACAGTAATTTACAATGAGCAGTTCTTC. Residues: CASSSSGTVIYNEQFF.

The chain employs TRBV6-1 and TRBJ1-1, with a tentative D call TRBD1 (6 bases). The CDR3 covers 15 residues. Germline V gene data show CDR1 as MNHNS and CDR2 as SASEGT. Trimming pared 10 bases from V and 3 bases from J, leaving 21 bases between. The DNA for the CDR3 is TGTGCCACCCGAAGGGAGGGACACCGGGACACTGAAGCTTTCTTT. Residues: CATRREGHRDTEAFF.

Turning to this clone: Other DNA sequences in the sample encode the same CDR3. The V and J genes are TRBV13 and TRBJ2-3; weak D call: TRBD2 (5 bases). The germline CDR1 and CDR2 sequences are PRHDT and FYEKMQ (reference sequence). The CDR3 length is 15 residues. V shed 2 bases and J shed 1 base, with 10 bases lying between them. The CDR3 sequence: CASSLYISGTDTQYF. As DNA, the CDR3 is TGTGCCAGCAGCTTATATATTAGCGGCACAGATACGCAGTATTTT.

The chain is built from TRBV2 and TRBJ1-5, with D possibly TRBD1 on 5 matching bases. The CDR3 spans 15 residues. Deletions cut 2 bases from V and 0 bases from J, with 8 bases between. Germline V gives CDR1 SNHLY, CDR2 FYNNEI. The CDR3 region is CASSERDFSNQPQHF. For the CDR3, the DNA is TGTGCCAGCAGTGAAAGGGACTTTAGCAATCAGCCCCAGCATTTT.

The rearrangement uses TRBV5-5 and TRBJ2-5; TRBD1 agrees at 9 bases. The germline V gene encodes CDR1 SGHKS and CDR2 YYEKEE (reference sequence). The CDR3 covers 15 residues. V lost 4 bases and J lost 3; bases outside the gene matches: 7. The CDR3 spells CASSPGTGFEETQYF. The DNA for the CDR3 is TGTGCCAGCAGCCCCGGGACAGGGTTCGAAGAGACCCAGTACTTC.

About this clone itself: A junction boundary mismatches the germline segment, possibly from a read error. The V call is TRBV5-1, the J call TRBJ1-2; tentative D call: TRBD1 (5 bases). Germline assignment: CDR1 SGHRS and CDR2 YFSETQ. This CDR3 comprises 14 residues. CDR3 in DNA: TGCGCCAGCAGCTTGCAAGCTGACACAGGTGACGGCTACTTC. It yields the protein CASSLQADTGDGYF.

At least ten counts were recorded for this clone. V usage is TRBV27 and J usage is TRBJ1-5, with D maybe TRBD1 (5 bases). V shed 0 bases and J shed 6 bases, with 9 bases lying between them. The CDR3 has 14 amino acids. CDR1 MNHEY and CDR2 SMNVEV come from the germline V gene (reference sequence). CDR3 region: CASSLSRQGQPQHF. As DNA, the CDR3 is TGTGCCAGCAGTTTATCGAGGCAGGGTCAGCCCCAGCATTTT.

The chain uses TRBV27 and TRBJ1-1, with D tentatively TRBD1 (6 bases). Trimming pared 5 bases from V and 7 bases from J, leaving 17 bases between. The CDR3 is 14 amino acids. From germline, CDR1 is MNHEY and CDR2 SMNVEV (reference sequence). The CDR3 spells CASSNHRATGEAFF. CDR3 DNA sequence: TGTGCCAGCAGTAACCACAGGGCAACAGGTGAAGCTTTCTTT.

This rearrangement joins TRBV10-3 to TRBJ1-5; D remains unclear. The germline V gene has CDR1 ENHRY and CDR2 SYGVKD. The CDR3 has 15 amino acids. V was trimmed by 3 bases and J by 0 bases, leaving 9 bases between them. The CDR3 bases are TGTGCCATCAGTGACAGCGGGTCTAGCAATCAGCCCCAGCATTTT. Protein: CAISDSGSSNQPQHF.

This clone appeared a single time. The V gene is TRBV7-3, the J gene TRBJ2-2; 10 nucleotides agree with TRBD2. Unmatched junction bases numbered 3, after V lost 3 bases and J lost 5 bases. The CDR3 totals 15 residues. The germline V gene has CDR1 SGHTA and CDR2 FQGTGA. CDR3 DNA sequence: TGTGCCAGCAGCTTTTTAGCGGGAGGAACCGGGGAGCTGTTTTTT. It encodes CASSFLAGGTGELFF. The variable domain in full, with the rest retrieved from reference TRBV7-3 and TRBJ2-2, is GAGVSQTPSNKVTEKGKYVELRCDPISGHTALYWYRQSLGQGPEFLIYFQGTGAADDSGLPNDRFFAVRPEGSVSTLKIQRTERGDSAVYLCASSFLAGGTGELFFGEGSRLTVL.

The chain recombines TRBV10-2 with TRBJ1-5; 8 bases are shared with TRBD1. Trimming at V came to 4 bases and at J to 7 bases, leaving 6 bases not matched to a gene. The V gene's germline CDR1 is WSHSY and CDR2 SAAADI. CDR3 length: 14 residues. CDR3 DNA: TGCGCCAGCAGTGTGACAGGGGCGGGGCAGCCCCAGCATTTT. Translation: CASSVTGAGQPQHF.

The V and J genes are TRBV19 and TRBJ2-2, with no clear D. This CDR3 has 13 residues. With 5 bases removed from V and 2 bases from J, the gap between germline ends came to 6 bases. Germline V gene data show CDR1 as LNHDA and CDR2 as SQIVND (reference sequence). CDR3 amino acids: CASSPINTGELFF. The CDR3 nucleotides read TGTGCCAGTAGTCCCATTAACACCGGGGAGCTGTTTTTT.

The chain combines TRBV5-8 with TRBJ2-5, with 8 bases matching TRBD2. The CDR3 has 15 residues. Looked up from germline, CDR1 is SGHTS and CDR2 is YDEGEE. The J segment lost 4 bases and the V segment lost 4 bases, leaving 9 bases of the junction unmatched. The CDR3 sequence: CASSPKRGTRETQYF. In DNA, the CDR3 is TGTGCCAGCAGCCCCAAGCGGGGGACGCGAGAGACCCAGTACTTC.

The chain carries TRBV5-6 and TRBJ1-4; D is uncertain. The CDR3 sequence is 14 residues long. CDR1 is SGHDT, CDR2 YYEEEE, per germline. Between the trimmed V and J ends, which lost 4 bases and 7 bases, there was a span of 14 bases. CDR3 sequence reads: CASSGSDRGEKLFF. As DNA, the CDR3 is TGTGCCAGCAGCGGTTCAGACCGGGGTGAAAAACTGTTTTTT.

The chain recombines TRBV13 with TRBJ2-3, with D possibly TRBD1 on 5 matching bases. The V end was cut by 2 bases, the J end by 2 bases, with 11 bases between. The CDR3 sequence is 15 residues long. CDR1 and CDR2 from the germline V gene are PRHDT and FYEKMQ (reference sequence). This chain's CDR3 is CASSLRGGYTDTQYF. The CDR3 DNA sequence: TGTGCCAGCAGCTTAAGGGGCGGTTACACAGATACGCAGTATTTT.

The chain is built from TRBV28 and TRBJ2-7, with 9 bases matching TRBD1. Germline trimming cut 6 bases from V and 1 base from J; bases unmatched to any gene: 7. CDR3 length: 15 amino acids. CDR1 is MDHEN and CDR2 is SYDVKM in the germline V gene. CDR3 DNA: TGTGCCAGCAGACAAACGGGACAGGGATCCTACGAGCAGTACTTC. Protein product: CASRQTGQGSYEQYF.

The chain is built from TRBV12-1 and TRBJ2-7; TRBD2, the table's D call, was not compared with the DNA. TRBV12-1 represents a pseudogene. This CDR3 has 18 residues. The CDR3 protein is CASSSGPLFSHFPREQYV. CDR3 coding DNA: TGTGCCAGCAGCTCCGGCCCCCTCTTTTCACATTTTCCGAGGGAGCAGTACGTC.

The J gene is TRBJ2-1, the V gene TRBV15; TRBD2 agrees at 8 bases. This CDR3 is 16 amino acids long. V was pared by 7 bases and J by 0 bases, with 8 bases of the junction left unmatched. The germline gives CDR1 LNHNV, CDR2 YYDKDF (reference sequence). The CDR3 sequence is CATTPSGGLSYNEQFF. In DNA, the CDR3 is TGTGCCACCACCCCAAGCGGGGGCCTCTCCTACAATGAGCAGTTCTTC.